The clone carrying this T cell receptor (beta chain) appeared a few times. This entry is derived from a study of beta chain features in type 1 diabetes. All of the isolated RNA was reverse transcribed, so expressed TCRB transcripts were sequenced. The data were produced by immunoSEQ multiplex PCR, yet TCRdb's version contains in-frame clones alone and is incomplete. This table has 350,000 to 400,000 clones, roughly 16% appearing once. Trimming cost V 5 bases and J 1 base, with 11 bases left between them. Germline CDR1 and CDR2: SGHTA and FQGTGA. The CDR3 has 14 residues. The receptor comes from a woman aged 18 to 35 in good health. The chain uses TRBV7-3 and TRBJ2-5; possible D gene TRBD1, 6 bases. Sample: naive CD4+ T cells from blood. The DNA of the CDR3 is TGTGCCAGCAGCCCGGGACACCTCCAAGAGACCCAGTACTTC. Translation: CASSPGHLQETQYF.